This T cell receptor (beta chain) came from a study of cytomegalovirus exposure and HLA in healthy donors. Study-level background: Caucasian-associated ancestry cluster membership applied to over 80% of 398 genotyped donors.

Trimming pared 6 bases from V and 6 bases from J, leaving 11 bases between. The CDR3 covers 13 residues. The germline gives CDR1 MRHNA, CDR2 SNTAGT. Study outcomes and limitations: The authors later found HLA-associated TCR beta chains more clonally expanded than equally common others.

The PCR had 60 Vbeta and 13 Jbeta primers. Libraries were prepared by immunoSEQ multiplex PCR; TCRdb keeps only in-frame clonotypes and omits some of them. This sample has about 140,000 clones, with over 60% found just once. In regard to this clone: Antigen specificity is unknown.

The chain couples TRBV6-4 to TRBJ2-2; D may be TRBD1 (6 bases). The receptor comes from an older woman in good health and CMV-seronegative. The sequencing sample was made of PBMCs. The CDR3 protein is CASRPQGAGELFF. The CDR3 coding sequence is TGTGCCAGCAGGCCACAGGGTGCCGGGGAGCTGTTTTTT.